Following are 14 T cell receptor beta chains from one sample sequenced in a study of T cell repertoires in cytomegalovirus infection. One entry per CDR3 protein results from TCRdb running MiXCR on the reads. Of 560,000 or so distinct CDR3 sequences in the sample, about 15% were seen once. The sample taken for sequencing was CD8+ T cells from PBMCs. The source of these receptors is a human donor in good health (CMV status not recorded). Some clones in this sample may be carry-over from other donors' samples.

This clonotype has more than one count but fewer than ten. This rearrangement joins TRBV27 to TRBJ1-2; D perhaps matches TRBD1 (5 bases). The germline V and J ends were trimmed by 5 bases and 8 bases, with 12 bases remaining between them. The CDR3 has 12 amino acids. Germline V CDR1 and CDR2: MNHEY, SMNVEV (reference sequence). For the CDR3, the DNA is TGTGCCAGCAGTCAGGGAACTGGAGGCTACACCTTC. This encodes CASSQGTGGYTF.

This clonotype was observed at least ten times. This sequence joins TRBV7-2 and TRBJ2-1; a possible D gene is TRBD1 (5 bases). Trimming removed 1 base from V and 2 bases from J, with 18 bases in between. The CDR3 runs to 18 residues. From germline, CDR1 is SGHTA and CDR2 FQGNSA. CDR3 residues: CASSLVSPPQVAYNEQFF. Here the CDR3 DNA reads TGTGCCAGCAGCTTAGTGTCACCGCCACAGGTGGCCTACAATGAGCAGTTCTTC.

This clonotype has just a few counts. This chain links TRBV28 with TRBJ2-1; D is unclear. The V end lost 6 bases, the J end lost 10 bases, and 10 bases lay between the germline ends. Germline V gene data show CDR1 as MDHEN and CDR2 as SYDVKM. The CDR3 is made up of 11 amino acids. CDR3 sequence: CASRDRIEQFF. CDR3 in DNA: TGTGCCAGCAGAGACCGGATAGAGCAGTTCTTC.

This clonotype came up a few times. The chain carries TRBV9 and TRBJ2-5, with TRBD2 matching 8 bases. Trimming cost V 3 bases and J 5 bases; bases outside gene matches: 6. This CDR3 contains 14 residues. CDR1 and CDR2 from the germline V gene are SGDLS and YYNGEE. The CDR3 nucleotides read TGTGCCAGCAGCGCGGGGGGGCCAAGGGAGACCCAGTACTTC. This codes for CASSAGGPRETQYF.

In its sample, this clonotype was seen many times. This chain uses TRBV6-5 with TRBJ1-4; the D gene is possibly TRBD1 (5 bases). V dropped 0 bases and J dropped 5 bases, with 13 bases sitting between them. The CDR3 covers 16 residues. CDR1 MNHEY and CDR2 SVGAGI come from the germline V gene. Here the CDR3 reads CASSYSSQGINEKLFF. The CDR3 bases are TGTGCCAGCAGTTACTCGAGTCAGGGCATAAATGAAAAACTGTTTTTT.

In its sample, this clonotype was seen many times. CDR3 protein: CASSPGKAFF. CDR3 sequence (DNA): TGTGCCAGCAGTCCGGGAAAAGCTTTCTTT. This chain connects TRBV12-3 or TRBV12-4 to TRBJ1-1; D remains ambiguous. V was trimmed by 5 bases and J by 9 bases, leaving 7 bases between them. CDR3 length: 10 amino acids.

The chain employs TRBV20-1 and TRBJ1-2; maybe TRBD1 (6 bases). Trimming shortened V by 2 bases and J by 0 bases, and 16 bases separated the two germline ends. CDR1 is DFQATT, CDR2 SNEGSKA, per germline (reference sequence). The CDR3 sequence is 16 residues long. The CDR3 bases are TGCAGTGCTAGAATGGGACAACTAGGAGCTAACTATGGCTACACCTTC. Residues: CSARMGQLGANYGYTF.

This clonotype appeared a few times. V usage is TRBV6-5 and J usage is TRBJ2-7; TRBD2 might be the D (7 bases). Trimming took 2 bases from V and 2 from J, leaving 10 bases between them. Germline V CDR1 and CDR2: MNHEY, SVGAGI. CDR3 length: 14 residues. In DNA form, the CDR3 reads TGTGCCAGCAGTTACACCGGGGGGCCCTACGAGCAGTACTTC. Translation gives CASSYTGGPYEQYF.

This clonotype has ten or more counts. The chain is built from TRBV6-2 or TRBV6-3 and TRBJ2-5; the D gene is possibly TRBD1 (5 bases). Trimming stripped 0 bases from V and 5 bases from J, with 19 bases between. CDR1 is MNHEY and CDR2 is SVGEGT in the germline V gene. CDR3 size: 17 residues. CDR3 residues: CASSYSRPGQIRETQYF. The CDR3 region has the DNA TGTGCCAGCAGTTACTCGAGGCCAGGGCAAATCCGGGAGACCCAGTACTTC.

This clonotype showed up many times. This rearrangement joins TRBV7-8 to TRBJ1-5; 7 bases line up with TRBD1. Germline trimming cut 5 bases from V and 0 bases from J; bases unmatched to any gene: 10. Germline CDR1 is SGHVS and CDR2 is FQNEAQ. The CDR3 is 17 residues long. As DNA, the CDR3 is TGTGCCAGCAGCACAAAGGGGGCGTGGGCTAGCAATCAGCCCCAGCATTTT. This codes for CASSTKGAWASNQPQHF. The full variable domain, completed using reference TRBV7-8 and TRBJ1-5, is GAGVSQSPRYKVAKRGQDVALRCDPISGHVSLFWYQQALGQGPEFLTYFQNEAQLDKSGLPSDRFFAERPEGSVSTLKIQRTQQEDSAVYLCASSTKGAWASNQPQHFGDGTRLSIL.

This clonotype turned up a few times. J is TRBJ2-1 and V is TRBV5-1, with D hard to call. Deletions cut 2 bases from V and 5 bases from J, with 8 bases between. CDR3 length: 13 residues. The germline V gene has CDR1 SGHRS and CDR2 YFSETQ. CDR3 in amino acids: CASSFNPNNEQFF. CDR3 DNA: TGCGCCAGCAGCTTTAACCCAAACAATGAGCAGTTCTTC.

The gene calls are TRBV6-6 and TRBJ2-3, with 13 bases fitting TRBD2. The CDR3 consists of 16 residues. The trim removed 6 bases at V and 2 bases at J, leaving 5 bases unmatched. Germline V CDR1 and CDR2: MNHNY, SVGAGI (reference sequence). This CDR3 reads CASRRTSGGSTDTQYF. The CDR3 nucleotides are TGTGCCAGCAGGCGGACTAGCGGGGGATCCACAGATACGCAGTATTTT.

Here the CDR3 reads CASSWGHREFTDTQYF. In nucleotides, the CDR3 is TGTGCCAGCAGCTGGGGTCACCGGGAATTCACAGATACGCAGTATTTT. The chain employs TRBV7-6 and TRBJ2-3, with D perhaps matching TRBD2 (5 bases). Germline CDR1 is SGHVS and CDR2 is FNYEAQ. Between the trimmed V and J ends, which lost 4 bases and 2 bases, there was a span of 16 bases. The CDR3 loop spans 16 amino acids.

J is TRBJ1-6 and V is TRBV19; the D gene is possibly TRBD1 (5 bases). The CDR3 contains 13 residues. V was shortened by 10 bases and J by 9 bases, with 16 bases between the two germline ends. Germline-derived CDR1 and CDR2 are LNHDA and SQIVND (reference sequence). Here the CDR3 reads CATSGGVGSPLHF. The CDR3 DNA is TGTGCCACCAGTGGGGGTGTTGGTTCACCCCTCCACTTT.